This T cell receptor (beta chain) came from a study of regulatory T cells in long-lasting Graves disease. Study as a whole: It was over 5 years of antithyroid drugs, with positive TSH receptor antibodies, that meant persistent Graves' disease. Study-level points and caveats: TRBV28, TRBJ1-2 and TRBJ2-5 were favored in persistent disease. The study examined only peripheral blood, not thyroid tissue. Since the sample size was small, accuracy may have been reduced.

Ten or more counts support this clonotype. Its antigen is currently unknown. The germline CDR1 and CDR2 sequences are SGHTA and FQGNSA. CDR3 size: 11 residues. Trimming took off 3 bases at V and 6 bases at J, with 6 bases between the two ends. Assembly of TCR beta libraries relied on iRepertoire HTBI primers together with Arm-PCR of CDR3 regions. TCRdb called the multiplex PCR reads again in MiXCR, with one record for every CDR3 protein. The sample has roughly 500,000 distinct CDR3 sequences; 20% to 25% are singletons. Noted time point: persistent/refractory GD, antithyroid drugs over 5 years with positive TRAb. Preparation of the TCR library used RNA extracted from PBMCs.

The TCR sequence derives from a female donor with Graves disease. The specimen comprised peripheral blood mononuclear cells (PBMCs), sampled when the disease was refractory, from a patient treated with antithyroid drugs. J is TRBJ2-7 and V is TRBV7-2; no firm D call. This CDR3 is CASSFGPEQYF. Here the CDR3 DNA reads TGTGCCAGCAGCTTCGGTCCCGAGCAGTACTTC.